This TCR beta chain derives from a study of shared clonotypes between healthy human individuals. This CDR3 has 16 residues. V was cut by 0 bases and J by 8 bases, with 20 bases left in between. Germline V CDR1 and CDR2: LGHNA, YSLEER. Profiled with immunoSEQ multiplex PCR; TCRdb holds only in-frame clones, not every one. The sample consists of 2 million to 3 million clones, 93% of them appearing once. The sequence was collected from a man aged 18 to 35 in good health. Some clones in this sample may be carry-over from other donors' samples. This chain links TRBV4-3 with TRBJ2-7; D possibly uses TRBD1 or TRBD2 (5 bases each). The sample consisted of naive CD4+ T cells from PBMCs. Regarding subset: CD45RA+ positively selected. In DNA form, the CDR3 reads TGCGCCAGCAGCCAAGAGGGGACCCGCCACGGTCTAAAGCAGTACTTC. This gives the protein CASSQEGTRHGLKQYF.